This TCR beta chain came from a study of a mutant IDH1 vaccine in newly diagnosed glioma. Study-level information: Among treated patients, around 62% were male and around 40% female, and mean age was around 40 years. Overall study findings and caveats: Overall, 80% to 95% of patients had vaccine-induced immune responses. No link was apparently found between pseudoprogression and changes in top peripheral T cell clonotypes.

The method was immunoSEQ multiplex PCR; TCRdb's version includes in-frame clones alone and lacks a portion of them. The repertoire has 50,000 to 65,000 clones, approximately 80% of them found once; the top ten carry under 20%. The germline V gene encodes CDR1 SGHTA and CDR2 FQGNSA. J was trimmed by 3 bases and V by 5 bases; bases with no gene match: 3. This CDR3 is built from 13 residues. The time point here: baseline, week 1 (first vaccination visit). Treatment given: pre-vaccination baseline after standard-of-care therapy. New WHO grade 3 or 4 astrocytomas that were IDH1-mutant and ATRX-lost occurred in the donors. Of note for this clone: Its target is unknown.

Sample: PBMCs, taken from a glioma patient treated with radiotherapy, temozolomide or both. J is TRBJ2-7 and V is TRBV7-2; 8 nucleotides line up with TRBD1. This clonotype was sampled from a man in his late teens or twenties with glioma. This CDR3 is CASSRDRRYEQYF. For the CDR3, the DNA is TGTGCCAGCAGCCGGGACAGGCGCTACGAGCAGTACTTC.